The present TCR beta chain was sequenced within a study of breast tumors, draining lymph nodes, adjacent tissues. Points from the study as a whole: Compared with lymph nodes, tumors were less diverse; compared with nontumor tissue, more.

Germline V gene lookup returns CDR1 LNHDA and CDR2 SQIVND (reference sequence). The CDR3 is 10 amino acids long, termini counted. Concerning this clonotype itself: Antigen specificity is unknown. This likely comes from a read error, as the CDR3 has no conserved phenylalanine or tryptophan at its end. Because the CDR3's place on the DNA is in doubt, the DNA is left out and the CDR3 is given as listed by TCRdb.

MiXCR was run by TCRdb on the multiplex PCR reads, yielding one entry per CDR3 protein. The table includes 12,000 to 15,000 distinct CDR3 sequences, 45% to 70% detected once. This sequence was found in a female donor with breast cancer. Some clones in this sample may be carry-over from other donors' samples. The chain links TRBV19 to TRBJ1-2. Specimen: tumor-adjacent breast tissue. CDR3 loop: CASINYGYAL.